This section outlines one TCR beta chain sequence together with its context. This record comes from a study of healthy donors' naive CD4 and CD8 T cells. Each TCR library used around 500 ng of total RNA and a linear amplification protocol. A single record per CDR3 protein comes from TCRdb applying MiXCR to the reads. The table has around 180,000 distinct CDR3 sequences, over 60% seen once. The V and J ends lost 5 bases and 4 bases respectively, with 17 bases between them. CDR1 is LNHDA and CDR2 is SQIVND in the germline V gene (reference sequence). CDR3 size: 15 residues. The source of this sequence is a pool of human donors in good health; the sample pools cells from several healthy donors. The specimen sequenced was naive CD4+ and CD8+ T cells sorted from blood, pooled from several donors. This chain joins TRBV19 and TRBJ1-2; tentatively, D is TRBD1 (6 bases). CDR3 DNA sequence: TGTGCCAGTAGTGCCGCCGGGACATCGGGCTATGGCTACACCTTC. This translates into CASSAAGTSGYGYTF. Together with reference TRBV19 and TRBJ1-2, the CDR3 gives the full variable domain: DGGITQSPKYLFRKEGQNVTLSCEQNLNHDAMYWYRQDPGQGLRLIYYSQIVNDFQKGDIAEGYSVSREKKESFPLTVTSAQKNPTAFYLCASSAAGTSGYGYTFGSGTRLTVV.